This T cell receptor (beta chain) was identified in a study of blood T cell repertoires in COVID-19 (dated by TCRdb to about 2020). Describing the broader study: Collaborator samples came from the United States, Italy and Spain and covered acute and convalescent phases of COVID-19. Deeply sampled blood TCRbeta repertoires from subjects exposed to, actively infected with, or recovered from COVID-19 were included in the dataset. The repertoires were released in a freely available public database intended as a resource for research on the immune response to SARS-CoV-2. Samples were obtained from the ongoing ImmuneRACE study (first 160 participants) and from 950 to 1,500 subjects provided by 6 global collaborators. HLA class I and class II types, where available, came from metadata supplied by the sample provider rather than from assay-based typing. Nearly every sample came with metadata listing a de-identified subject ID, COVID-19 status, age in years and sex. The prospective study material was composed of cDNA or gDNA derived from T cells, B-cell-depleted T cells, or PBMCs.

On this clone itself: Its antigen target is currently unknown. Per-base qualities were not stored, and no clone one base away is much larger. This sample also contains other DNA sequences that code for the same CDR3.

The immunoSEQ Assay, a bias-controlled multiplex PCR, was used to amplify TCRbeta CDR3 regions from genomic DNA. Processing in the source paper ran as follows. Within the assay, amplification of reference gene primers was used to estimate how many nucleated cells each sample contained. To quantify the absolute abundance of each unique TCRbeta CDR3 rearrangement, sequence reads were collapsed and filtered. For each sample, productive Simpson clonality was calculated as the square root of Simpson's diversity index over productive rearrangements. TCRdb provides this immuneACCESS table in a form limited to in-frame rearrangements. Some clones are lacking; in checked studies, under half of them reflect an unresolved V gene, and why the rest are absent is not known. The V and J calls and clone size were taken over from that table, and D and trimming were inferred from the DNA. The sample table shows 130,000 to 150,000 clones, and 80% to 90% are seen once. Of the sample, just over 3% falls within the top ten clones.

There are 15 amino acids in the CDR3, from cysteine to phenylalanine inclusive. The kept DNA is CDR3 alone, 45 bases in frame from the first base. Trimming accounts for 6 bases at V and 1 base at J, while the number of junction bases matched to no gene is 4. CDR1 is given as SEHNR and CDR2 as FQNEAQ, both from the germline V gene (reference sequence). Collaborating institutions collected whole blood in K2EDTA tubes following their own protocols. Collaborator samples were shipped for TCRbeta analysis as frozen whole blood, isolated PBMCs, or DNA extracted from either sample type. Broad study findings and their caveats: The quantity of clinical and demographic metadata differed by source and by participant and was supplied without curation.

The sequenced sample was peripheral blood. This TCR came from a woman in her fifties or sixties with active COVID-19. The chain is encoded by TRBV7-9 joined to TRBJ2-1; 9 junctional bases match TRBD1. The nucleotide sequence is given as TGTGCCAGCAGTCCAGACAGGGGGTCCTACAATGAGCAGTTCTTC. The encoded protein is CASSPDRGSYNEQFF.